Shown below are 26 T cell receptor beta chains from a single sample sequenced in a study of T cell responses to AZD1222 COVID-19 vaccine listed by TCRdb under 2021. Library preparation used the immunoSEQ multiplex PCR assay. As stored in TCRdb, this immuneACCESS dataset retains in-frame rearrangements with V and J assigned. A fraction of the clones does not appear; measured against another copy, unresolved V genes explain less than half of the discrepancy, and the remainder lacks a known reason. Counted in this sample were approximately 100,000 clones; about nine tenths of them appeared once. In total, the top ten clones hold about 4.8% of the sample. The time point tag for this specimen amounts to: baseline before first vaccination. The specimen was peripheral blood, collected on day 0 of AZD1222 vaccination. The receptor set was obtained from an adult in good health.

The chain links TRBV6-1 to TRBJ1-3, with D possibly being TRBD1 (5 bases). The ends were cut back, 3 bases at V and 4 bases at J, with 10 bases in the middle. Germline V gene lookup returns CDR1 MNHNS and CDR2 SASEGT. This CDR3 contains 14 residues. The CDR3 sequence: CASSDGGSGNTIYF. CDR3 bases: TGTGCCAGCAGTGATGGGGGATCCGGAAACACCATATATTTT.

The rearrangement links TRBV19 to TRBJ2-3; 10 bases agree with TRBD1. This CDR3 region has 15 residues. Trimming cost V 9 bases and J 1 base; bases outside gene matches: 7. Germline CDR1 reads LNHDA; CDR2 reads SQIVND (reference sequence). CDR3 residues: CASGQGVPGTDTQYF. DNA for the CDR3: TGTGCCAGCGGACAGGGGGTACCCGGCACAGATACGCAGTATTTT.

The J gene is TRBJ1-2, the V gene TRBV5-1; 7 bases align to TRBD1. CDR1 and CDR2 from the germline V gene are SGHRS and YFSETQ. The CDR3 is 16 residues long. V shed 0 bases, J shed 6 bases, and the junction held 11 bases outside the gene matches. The CDR3 nucleotides are TGCGCCAGCAGCTTGGGAAGTCTGGGACAGATTGATGGCTACACCTTC. Translated: CASSLGSLGQIDGYTF.

The V call is TRBV5-1, the J call TRBJ2-7; perhaps TRBD1 as D (6 bases). V lost 10 bases, J lost 2 bases, and 19 bases lay in between. CDR3 size: 14 residues. Germline V lookup: CDR1 SGHRS, CDR2 YFSETQ. CDR3 residues: CARLQGSLPYEQYF. The DNA for the CDR3 is TGCGCCCGCTTACAGGGTTCCCTTCCCTACGAGCAGTACTTC.

This sequence joins TRBV5-1 and TRBJ1-1; D gene ambiguous. The CDR3 runs to 15 residues. CDR1 and CDR2 from the germline V gene are SGHRS and YFSETQ. V gave up 0 bases and J gave up 5 bases, with 14 bases separating them. Here the CDR3 reads CASSLANGEGTEAFF. Here the CDR3 DNA reads TGCGCCAGCAGCTTGGCCAATGGGGAGGGAACTGAAGCTTTCTTT.

This sequence joins TRBV4-1 and TRBJ1-1, with TRBD1 as a possible D gene (6 bases). The CDR3 runs to 15 residues. Germline V gene lookup returns CDR1 MGHRA and CDR2 YSYEKL. Trimming removed 0 bases at V and 1 base at J, with 9 bases between. The CDR3 nucleotides are TGCGCCAGCAGCCAAGAAACAGGGAGGAACACTGAAGCTTTCTTT. Amino acid sequence: CASSQETGRNTEAFF.

There are a few counts of this clone. The chain carries TRBV5-4 and TRBJ2-7, with D unclear. CDR3 length equals 12 residues. V gave up 1 base and J gave up 3 bases, with 5 bases separating them. CDR1 is SGHNT and CDR2 is YYREEE in the germline V gene (reference sequence). CDR3 region: CASSLTGYEQYF. CDR3 nucleotide sequence: TGTGCCAGCAGCTTGACGGGCTACGAGCAGTACTTC.

The genes are TRBV3-1 (or the pseudogene TRBV3-2) and TRBJ2-4, with unresolved D. Germline CDR1 and CDR2: LGHDT and YNNKEL (reference sequence). V was pared by 6 bases and J by 6 bases, with 9 bases between. The CDR3 is 12 residues long. This CDR3 is CASSPRGNIQYF. DNA of the CDR3: TGTGCCAGCAGTCCCCGAGGAAACATTCAGTACTTC.

V is TRBV6-5 and J is TRBJ1-1; D remains ambiguous. Trimming stripped 4 bases from V and 4 bases from J, with 13 bases between. The CDR3 contains 14 residues. Germline loops: CDR1 MNHEY, CDR2 SVGAGI. The CDR3 spells CASSSSLNPTEAFF. CDR3 nucleotide sequence: TGTGCCAGCAGTTCTTCACTTAACCCCACTGAAGCTTTCTTT.

The gene calls are TRBV7-2 and TRBJ2-1, with 16 bases identical to TRBD2. Germline CDR1 reads SGHTA; CDR2 reads FQGNSA. V lost 3 bases to trimming and J lost 7 bases; unmatched junction nucleotides: 9. The CDR3 is 18 residues long. The CDR3 DNA reads as TGTGCCAGCAGCTTTGGGACTAGCGGGAGGGGCCGATGGAATGAGCAGTTCTTC. This codes for CASSFGTSGRGRWNEQFF.

The CDR3 loop reads CASSEVVWGGSYEQYF. The CDR3 DNA follows: TGTGCCAGCAGTGAAGTTGTATGGGGGGGTTCCTACGAGCAGTACTTC. The V call is TRBV6-1, the J call TRBJ2-7, with 7 nucleotides matching TRBD2. Trimming cost V 1 base and J 1 base; bases outside gene matches: 7. The CDR3 consists of 16 residues. Germline values: CDR1 MNHNS, CDR2 SASEGT.

Written as DNA, the CDR3 is TGTGCCAGCAGTTTGAAGCTACACAGCCCTTTTTATGAGCAGTTCTTC. As protein: CASSLKLHSPFYEQFF. The rearrangement uses TRBV6-5 and TRBJ2-1; D not resolved. The CDR3 contains 16 residues. From germline, CDR1 is MNHEY and CDR2 SVGAGI. Trimming pared 4 bases from V and 8 bases from J, leaving 21 bases between.

V gene TRBV6-5 combines with J gene TRBJ1-4, with D possibly matching TRBD1 (5 bases). V lost 6 bases and J lost 8, with 19 bases in between. CDR1 and CDR2 from the germline V gene are MNHEY and SVGAGI. The CDR3 contains 15 residues. The CDR3 region has the DNA TGTGCCAGCAGCCCACCGCATGGGGCGGGAGAAAAACTGTTTTTT. This sequence encodes CASSPPHGAGEKLFF.

The rearrangement uses TRBV11-1 and TRBJ1-1; D may be TRBD1 (6 bases). The V gene lost 5 bases and the J gene lost 6 bases, with 16 bases spanning the gap. The CDR3 has 14 amino acids. CDR1 and CDR2 (germline): SGHAT, FQDESV (reference sequence). This CDR3 is CASSERQASPEAFF. CDR3 bases: TGTGCCAGCAGCGAGAGACAGGCCTCCCCTGAAGCTTTCTTT.

This chain connects TRBV5-6 to TRBJ1-1; no clear D. V was shortened by 0 bases and J by 1 base, with 10 bases between the two germline ends. The germline V gene has CDR1 SGHDT and CDR2 YYEEEE. The CDR3 is 15 residues long. CDR3 protein: CASSLDRSANTEAFF. For the CDR3, the DNA is TGTGCCAGCAGCTTGGATCGGTCAGCGAACACTGAAGCTTTCTTT.

CDR3 sequence reads: CASSFGRENTEAFF. The CDR3 nucleotides read TGTGCCAGCAGTTTCGGGAGAGAGAACACTGAAGCTTTCTTT. V and J are TRBV28 and TRBJ1-1, with D uncertain. Per germline, CDR1 MDHEN and CDR2 SYDVKM. This CDR3 has 14 residues. V lost 3 bases, J lost 1 base, and 9 bases lay in between. Full variable domain (rest looked up from reference TRBV28 and TRBJ1-1): DVKVTQSSRYLVKRTGEKVFLECVQDMDHENMFWYRQDPGLGLRLIYFSYDVKMKEKGDIPEGYSVSREKKERFSLILESASTNQTSMYLCASSFGRENTEAFFGQGTRLTVV.

Turning to this clone: The same CDR3 also results from other DNA sequences found in this sample. The chain recombines TRBV7-2 with TRBJ1-1, with D tentatively TRBD1 (6 bases). The CDR3 is 14 amino acids. Germline loops: CDR1 SGHTA, CDR2 FQGNSA. With 5 bases removed from V and 1 base from J, the gap between germline ends came to 11 bases. CDR3 DNA sequence: TGTGCCAGCAGCCCTCGGACAGCGAACACTGAAGCTTTCTTT. This sequence encodes CASSPRTANTEAFF.

This clone came up once. This chain connects TRBV21-1 to TRBJ1-2. TRBV21-1 is a pseudogene. The CDR3 length is 13 residues. As DNA, the CDR3 is TGTGCCAGCAGCACTCACCCTGACTATGGCTACACCTTC. This sequence encodes CASSTHPDYGYTF.

The CDR3 DNA follows: TGTGCCAGCAGCCCAATTCATTCTTTTCCCGTCCTTCACAATGAGCAGTTCTTC. This encodes CASSPIHSFPVLHNEQFF. The rearrangement uses TRBV27 and TRBJ2-1; no clear D. Germline values: CDR1 MNHEY, CDR2 SMNVEV (reference sequence). CDR3 length: 18 amino acids. V shed 6 bases and J shed 5 bases, with 26 bases lying between them.

The chain employs TRBV4-1 and TRBJ1-4; D is undetermined. V was trimmed by 1 base and J by 4 bases, leaving 7 bases between them. Germline V gives CDR1 MGHRA, CDR2 YSYEKL. The CDR3 loop spans 14 amino acids. CDR3: CASSQGGVNEKLFF. CDR3 coding DNA: TGCGCCAGCAGCCAAGGCGGAGTTAATGAAAAACTGTTTTTT.

The rearrangement uses TRBV2 and TRBJ1-2; 8 positions agree with TRBD1. V dropped 6 bases and J dropped 8; count of bases not matched to a gene: 5. This CDR3 is built from 12 residues. Germline V gene data show CDR1 as SNHLY and CDR2 as FYNNEI. CDR3: CASSGQGEGYTF. The CDR3 nucleotides are TGTGCCAGCAGCGGACAGGGTGAAGGCTACACCTTC.

The chain couples TRBV10-2 to TRBJ1-1; a possible D gene is TRBD1 (5 bases). Per germline, CDR1 WSHSY and CDR2 SAAADI. Trimming removed 6 bases from V and 1 base from J, with 9 bases in between. The CDR3 is 13 residues long. The CDR3 coding sequence is TGCGCCAGCAGGCAGGGTTCGAACACTGAAGCTTTCTTT. Translation gives CASRQGSNTEAFF.

This rearrangement joins TRBV7-9 to TRBJ1-2, with unresolved D. The V gene lost 4 bases and the J gene lost 2 bases, with 14 bases spanning the gap. CDR1 is SEHNR, CDR2 FQNEAQ, per germline (reference sequence). The CDR3 is made up of 15 amino acids. CDR3 coding DNA: TGTGCCAGCAGCTCTAGACTCTCCCCAAACTATGGCTACACCTTC. Translated, it gives CASSSRLSPNYGYTF.

The genes are TRBV12-3 or TRBV12-4 and TRBJ2-3; D not resolved. The germline V and J ends were trimmed by 1 base and 7 bases, with 9 bases remaining between them. The CDR3 length is 13 residues. This chain's CDR3 is CASSLGRANTQYF. The DNA for the CDR3 is TGTGCCAGCAGTTTAGGACGAGCAAATACGCAGTATTTT.

The chain couples TRBV29-1 to TRBJ2-7, with TRBD1 matching over 9 bases. CDR1 is SQVTM and CDR2 is ANQGSEA in the germline V gene. This CDR3 has 12 amino acids. V gave up 6 bases and J gave up 3 bases; unmatched junction bases: 3. CDR3 loop: CSVAGQGYEQYF. CDR3 bases: TGCAGCGTGGCGGGACAGGGCTACGAGCAGTACTTC.

V usage is TRBV9 and J usage is TRBJ1-5; D possibly corresponds to TRBD1 (6 bases). The germline V gene encodes CDR1 SGDLS and CDR2 YYNGEE. The CDR3 runs 14 residues. V dropped 4 bases and J dropped 4 bases, with 12 bases sitting between them. CDR3 in DNA: TGTGCCAGCAGCACCGGACAGCCAAATCAGCCCCAGCATTTT. This codes for CASSTGQPNQPQHF.